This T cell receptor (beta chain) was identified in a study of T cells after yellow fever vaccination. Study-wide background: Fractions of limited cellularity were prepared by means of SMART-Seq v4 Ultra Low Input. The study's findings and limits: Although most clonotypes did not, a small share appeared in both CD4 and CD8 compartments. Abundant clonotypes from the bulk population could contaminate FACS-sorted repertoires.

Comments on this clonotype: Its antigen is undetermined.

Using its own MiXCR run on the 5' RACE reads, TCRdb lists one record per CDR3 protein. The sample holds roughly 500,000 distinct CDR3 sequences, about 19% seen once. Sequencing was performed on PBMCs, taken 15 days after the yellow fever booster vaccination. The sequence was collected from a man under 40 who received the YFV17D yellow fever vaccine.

The CDR3 spells CASSNGTSSNEQFF. CDR3 DNA sequence: TGTGCCAGCAGCAACGGGACTAGTAGCAATGAGCAGTTCTTC. The chain employs TRBV5-4 and TRBJ2-1, with 8 bases identical to TRBD2. J gave up 6 bases and V 4 bases, and 6 bases lay outside the gene matches. This CDR3 has 14 amino acids. Germline V gene lookup returns CDR1 SGHNT and CDR2 YYREEE (reference sequence).